The T cell receptor (beta chain) under discussion was sequenced for a study of T cells in Graves' hyperthyroidism and ophthalmopathy. Looking at the study overall: The authors collected peripheral blood at initial diagnosis, before any treatment.

V was pared by 6 bases and J by 3 bases, with 9 bases between. The CDR3 loop spans 13 amino acids. Amplified regions were TCR beta CDR3 sequences from RNA transcripts. First-round RT-PCR with HTBI primers amplified the TCR CDR3 region. Via MiXCR, TCRdb re-called the multiplex PCR reads, giving one row per CDR3 protein. This table holds fewer than 450,000 distinct CDR3 sequences, about an eighth found once. This clonotype was recorded at least ten times. Uncontrolled infection, other autoimmune disease, pregnancy or lactation disqualified patients from enrolment. The rearrangement links TRBV12-3 or TRBV12-4 to TRBJ1-5; D unresolved. The clonotype comes from a man between 50 and 59 years old with Graves' ophthalmopathy. Sequenced material: blood. CDR3: CASRPGPNQPQHF. For the CDR3, the DNA is TGTGCCAGCAGGCCCGGCCCCAATCAGCCCCAGCATTTT.